The clone carrying this T cell receptor (beta chain) was seen many times. Its cognate antigen is unknown. This sample is part of a study of CD8 T cells in ankylosing spondylitis. Whole-study findings and limits: Certain motif variants had earlier been reported in reactive arthritis synovial fluid and blood.

TCRdb re-analysed the 5' RACE reads in MiXCR, keeping a single row per CDR3 protein. The sample contains some 250,000 distinct CDR3 sequences, roughly 8.6% of which appear only once. Germline V gives CDR1 SGHAT, CDR2 FQDESV (reference sequence). The ends lost 6 bases at V and 0 bases at J; junction bases unmatched: 11. This CDR3 comprises 18 residues. V and J are TRBV11-1 and TRBJ2-2; 9 bases map to TRBD1. The receptor's source is a male donor with ankylosing spondylitis or in good health (not recorded which). Specimen: blood, either unsorted or a sorted T cell fraction (not recorded which). The CDR3: CASRQTGGEFANTGELFF. The CDR3 DNA reads TGTGCCAGCAGGCAGACAGGGGGAGAATTCGCGAACACCGGGGAGCTGTTTTTT.